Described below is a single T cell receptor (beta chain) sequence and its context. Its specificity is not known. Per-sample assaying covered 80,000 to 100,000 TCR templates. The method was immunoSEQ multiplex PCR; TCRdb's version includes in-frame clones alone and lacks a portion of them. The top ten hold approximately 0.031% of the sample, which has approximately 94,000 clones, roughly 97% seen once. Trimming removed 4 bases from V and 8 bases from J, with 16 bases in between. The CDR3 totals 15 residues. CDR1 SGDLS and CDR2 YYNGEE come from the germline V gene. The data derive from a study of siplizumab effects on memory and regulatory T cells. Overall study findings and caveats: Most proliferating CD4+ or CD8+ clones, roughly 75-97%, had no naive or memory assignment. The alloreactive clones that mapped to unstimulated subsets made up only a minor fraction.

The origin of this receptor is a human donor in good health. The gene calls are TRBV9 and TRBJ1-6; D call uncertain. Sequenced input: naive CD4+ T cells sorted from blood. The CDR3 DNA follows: TGTGCCAGCAGCTCTCTAGGCGGGATTTATTCACCCCTCCACTTT. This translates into CASSSLGGIYSPLHF.